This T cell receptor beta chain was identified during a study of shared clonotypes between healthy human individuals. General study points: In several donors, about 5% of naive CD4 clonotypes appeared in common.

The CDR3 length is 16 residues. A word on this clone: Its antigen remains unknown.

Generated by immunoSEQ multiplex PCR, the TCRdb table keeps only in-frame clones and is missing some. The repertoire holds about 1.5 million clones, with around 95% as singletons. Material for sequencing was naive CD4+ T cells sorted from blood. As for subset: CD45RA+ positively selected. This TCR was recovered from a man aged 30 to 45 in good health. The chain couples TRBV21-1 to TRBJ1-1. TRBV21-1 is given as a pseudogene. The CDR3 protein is CASSKIHPRRGREAFF. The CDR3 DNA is TGTGCCAGCAGCAAAATCCATCCTAGGAGGGGCCGAGAAGCTTTCTTT.